This is a list of T cell receptor beta chains from one sample in a study of neurological immune-mediated disorders. Each CDR3 protein gets one entry after TCRdb re-called the 5' RACE reads with MiXCR. This sample carries about 120,000 distinct CDR3 sequences, roughly 3.2% of them seen once, and the ten largest clones take about 1.2%. What was sequenced was PBMCs. Source of these receptors: a woman aged 25 to 45 with multiple sclerosis. Each CDR3 is given with its conserved first and last residue. Fields, in order: CDR3 DNA, CDR3 protein, D gene, J gene, clone size, V gene. D genes are given only for firm matches. Size values are once, few and many counts, or a class for expanded clones, and some rows have none.

TGCAGTGCTAGAGCCCCCCAGGGAACCTACGAGCAGTACTTC | CSARAPQGTYEQYF | . | TRBJ2-7 | many | TRBV20-1
TGTGCCAGCAGCCCCCCGGGAGATACGAAGTATTTT | CASSPPGDTKYF | . | TRBJ2-3 | once | TRBV7-2
TGCGCCAGCAGCTTAGGGGATCCAGGGTTGCATGAGCAGTTCTTC | CASSLGDPGLHEQFF | . | TRBJ2-1 | many | TRBV5-1
TGTGCCGCCGGCGCAGTGAACACCGGGGAGCTGTTTTTT | CAAGAVNTGELFF | . | TRBJ2-2 | many | TRBV10-3
TGCGCCAGCAGCTTGGGACAGGGATCCGGGGAGCTGTTTTTT | CASSLGQGSGELFF | TRBD1 | TRBJ2-2 | many | TRBV5-1
TGTGCCAGCAGCCCCCGAGCTCCCGCGGGCAATGAGCAGTTCTTC | CASSPRAPAGNEQFF | . | TRBJ2-1 | many | TRBV12-3/TRBV12-4
TGTGCCATCAGTGAGAACGGGGGCCAAGAGACCCAGTACTTC | CAISENGGQETQYF | . | TRBJ2-5 | many | TRBV10-3
TGTGCCAGCAGCTGGCTGATAGGACAGGGGCAAGAGACCCAGTACTTC | CASSWLIGQGQETQYF | TRBD1 | TRBJ2-5 | many | TRBV7-2
TGTGCCAGCAGTTACAAAGTAGCGGGAGGGCCCGGGGAGCTGTTTTTT | CASSYKVAGGPGELFF | TRBD2 | TRBJ2-2 | many | TRBV6-5
TGCAGCGTACTCTCCCGGCCAGGGGATGGCTACACCTTC | CSVLSRPGDGYTF | . | TRBJ1-2 | many | TRBV29-1
TGCGCCAGCAGCTTGTGGGGGCTAGCGGGGGGACAATACAATGAGCAGTTCTTC | CASSLWGLAGGQYNEQFF | TRBD2 | TRBJ2-1 | many | TRBV5-1
TGTGCCAGCAGTTTACCCCAGGGATTAACTAATGAAAAACTGTTTTTT | CASSLPQGLTNEKLFF | . | TRBJ1-4 | many | TRBV12-3/TRBV12-4
TGCAGTGCTAGAGAACGCACAGGGGGGGCCTTTTCCTACAATGAGCAGTTCTTC | CSARERTGGAFSYNEQFF | . | TRBJ2-1 | many | TRBV20-1
TGCAGTGCCGAAGACCCCCGGACAGGTGTCTCCTACGAGCAGTACTTC | CSAEDPRTGVSYEQYF | TRBD1 | TRBJ2-7 | many | TRBV20-1
TGTGCCAGCAGTTTACGGCAGGGGATTAACTATGGCTACACCTTC | CASSLRQGINYGYTF | . | TRBJ1-2 | many | TRBV12-3/TRBV12-4
TGTGCCAGCAGTTACGGGACAGGGTCGCAGCCCCAGCATTTT | CASSYGTGSQPQHF | TRBD1 | TRBJ1-5 | many | TRBV12-3/TRBV12-4
TGCGCCAGCAGCTTGATACGGAACACTGAAGCTTTCTTT | CASSLIRNTEAFF | . | TRBJ1-1 | many | TRBV5-1
TGTGCCAGCAGCAAGAGTGAGGAGACACCCCTCCACTTT | CASSKSEETPLHF | . | TRBJ1-6 | many | TRBV7-9
TGTGCTAGTGGTTGGGGGGTCAATCAGCCCCAGCATTTT | CASGWGVNQPQHF | . | TRBJ1-5 | . | TRBV12-5
TGCAGTGCAGTGACAGGGGATCAGCCCCAGCATTTT | CSAVTGDQPQHF | TRBD1 | TRBJ1-5 | many | TRBV20-1
TGTGCCAGCAGCGTAGGGGGACCGTCGAACTATGGCTACACCTTC | CASSVGGPSNYGYTF | . | TRBJ1-2 | many | TRBV9
TGTGCCAGCAGCTTGTTTCCAATCGGGGTGCAGTTCTTC | CASSLFPIGVQFF | . | TRBJ2-1 | many | TRBV5-5
TGTGCCAGCAGCCTCTCCAACTCTGGAAACACCATATATTTT | CASSLSNSGNTIYF | . | TRBJ1-3 | . | TRBV14
TGTGCAAGTATCTCCGGGATTCCCAGTGCTGAGACCCAGTACTTC | CASISGIPSAETQYF | . | TRBJ2-5 | few | TRBV12-2
TGTGCCAGCAGCTTCCAGACAGGGGGCTACGAGCAGTACTTC | CASSFQTGGYEQYF | TRBD1 | TRBJ2-7 | many | TRBV14
TGCAGTGCAAGGTGGGGAGGGGCGAACAATGAGCAGTTCTTC | CSARWGGANNEQFF | TRBD2 | TRBJ2-1 | many | TRBV20-1
TGTGCCAGCAGTTTGGGGTCAGGGGCGCGGAACACCGGGGAGCTGTTTTTT | CASSLGSGARNTGELFF | . | TRBJ2-2 | many | TRBV27
TGTGCCAGCAGCTCTAGCGCGTACAATGAGCAGTTCTTC | CASSSSAYNEQFF | . | TRBJ2-1 | many | TRBV7-6
TGCAGTGCTAGAAGGGCCAACACCGGGGAGCTGTTTTTT | CSARRANTGELFF | . | TRBJ2-2 | many | TRBV20-1
TGTGCCAGCGGGAGAGGACACTCCGGGGAGACCCAGTACTTC | CASGRGHSGETQYF | . | TRBJ2-5 | many | TRBV2
TGTGCCATCAGTGGTACAGGGTCAGGAACTGAAGCTTTCTTT | CAISGTGSGTEAFF | . | TRBJ1-1 | many | TRBV10-3
TGCAGTGGGTTTTCGGTTCTCAAAGGGAGCCAAGAGACCCAGTACTTC | CSGFSVLKGSQETQYF | . | TRBJ2-5 | many | TRBV20-1
TGTGCCAGCAGTTTATCTCCCCCGACGAACACCGGGGAGCTGTTTTTT | CASSLSPPTNTGELFF | . | TRBJ2-2 | many | TRBV27
TGTGCCAGTAGTATTTCGGCCCAGACACTTGAGCAGTACTTC | CASSISAQTLEQYF | . | TRBJ2-7 | many | TRBV19
TGCAGTGCTACTCAGGGGTTACAAGAGACCCAGTACTTC | CSATQGLQETQYF | . | TRBJ2-5 | many | TRBV20-1
TGCGCCAGCAGTGATACGTCCGCTAGGTCCCCTTTCTCGCAGTATTTT | CASSDTSARSPFSQYF | . | TRBJ2-3 | many | TRBV10-2
TGTGCCACCAGCAGAGCCGGGACAAGACAGTTCTTC | CATSRAGTRQFF | . | TRBJ2-1 | many | TRBV15
TGCAGTGCTAGAAGGATAGAGGGGGCTGAAGCTTTCTTT | CSARRIEGAEAFF | . | TRBJ1-1 | many | TRBV20-1
TGCGCCAGCAGCCAGAACCGGGACATCGGCGAAAAACTGTTTTTT | CASSQNRDIGEKLFF | . | TRBJ1-4 | many | TRBV5-1
TGTGCCAGTAGTATAAGTAGGCAGGGCAGGCAGCCCCAGCATTTT | CASSISRQGRQPQHF | . | TRBJ1-5 | many | TRBV19
TGCAGTGCTAGAGATCCAAGCGGCACTGAAGCTTTCTTT | CSARDPSGTEAFF | . | TRBJ1-1 | many | TRBV20-1
TGTGCCAGCAGCACCCCAGGGACCTCCTACGAGCAGTACTTC | CASSTPGTSYEQYF | . | TRBJ2-7 | many | TRBV7-6